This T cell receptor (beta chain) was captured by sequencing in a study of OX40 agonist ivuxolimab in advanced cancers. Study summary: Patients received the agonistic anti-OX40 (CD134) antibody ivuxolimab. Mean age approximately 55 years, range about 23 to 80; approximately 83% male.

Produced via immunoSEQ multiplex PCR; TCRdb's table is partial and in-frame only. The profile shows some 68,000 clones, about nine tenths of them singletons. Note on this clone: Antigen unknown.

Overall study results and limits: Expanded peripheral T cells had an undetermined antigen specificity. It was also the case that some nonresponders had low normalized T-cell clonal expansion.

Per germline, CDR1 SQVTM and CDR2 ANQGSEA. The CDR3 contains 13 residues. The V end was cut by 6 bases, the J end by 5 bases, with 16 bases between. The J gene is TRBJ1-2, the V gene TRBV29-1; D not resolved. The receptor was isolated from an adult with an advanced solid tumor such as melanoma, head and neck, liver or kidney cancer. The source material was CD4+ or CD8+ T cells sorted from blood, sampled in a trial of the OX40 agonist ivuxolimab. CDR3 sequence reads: CSVGRPLGYGYTF. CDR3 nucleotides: TGCAGCGTCGGACGGCCCTTGGGGTATGGCTACACCTTC.